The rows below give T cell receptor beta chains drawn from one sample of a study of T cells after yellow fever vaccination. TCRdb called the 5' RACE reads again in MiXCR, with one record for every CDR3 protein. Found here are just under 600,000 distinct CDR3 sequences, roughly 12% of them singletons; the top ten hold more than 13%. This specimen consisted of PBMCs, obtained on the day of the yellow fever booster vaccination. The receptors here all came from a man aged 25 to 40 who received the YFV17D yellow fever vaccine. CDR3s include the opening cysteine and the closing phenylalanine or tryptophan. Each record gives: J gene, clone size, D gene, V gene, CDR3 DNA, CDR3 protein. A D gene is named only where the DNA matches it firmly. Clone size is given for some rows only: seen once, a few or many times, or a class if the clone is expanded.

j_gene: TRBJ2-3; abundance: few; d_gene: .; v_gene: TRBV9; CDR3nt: TGTGCCAGCAGCGTAGAGGGGGAATTTTTCACAGATACGCAGTATTTT; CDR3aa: CASSVEGEFFTDTQYF
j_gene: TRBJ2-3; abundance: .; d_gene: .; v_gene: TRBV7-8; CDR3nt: TGTGCCAGCACTGGCCAGCCCGGGGATACGCAGTATTTT; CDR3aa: CASTGQPGDTQYF
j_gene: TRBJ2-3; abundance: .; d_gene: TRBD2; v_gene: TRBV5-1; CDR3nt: TGCGCCAGCAGCGGCGGGACTAGTCCATCAGATACGCAGTATTTT; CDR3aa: CASSGGTSPSDTQYF
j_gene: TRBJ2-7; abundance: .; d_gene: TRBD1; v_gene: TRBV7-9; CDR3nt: TGTGCCAGCAGCTTAGGAGGGACAGCCTCTAACGAGCAGTACTTC; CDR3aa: CASSLGGTASNEQYF
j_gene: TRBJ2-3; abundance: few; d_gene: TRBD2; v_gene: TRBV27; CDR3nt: TGTGCCAGCAAGGTGGATGGACTAGCGGGAGGGCCAGTGAATACGCAGTATTTT; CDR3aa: CASKVDGLAGGPVNTQYF
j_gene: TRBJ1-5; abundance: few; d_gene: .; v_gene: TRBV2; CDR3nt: TGTGCCAGCAGTGACAGGGGAATAAATCAGCCCCAGCATTTT; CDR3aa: CASSDRGINQPQHF
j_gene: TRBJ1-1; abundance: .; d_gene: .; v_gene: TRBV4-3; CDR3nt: TGCGCCAGCAGCCAAGATGCGGGAGGTGTAGCCACTGAAGCTTTCTTT; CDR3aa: CASSQDAGGVATEAFF
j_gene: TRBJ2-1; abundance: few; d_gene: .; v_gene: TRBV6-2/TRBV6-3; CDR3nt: TGTGCCAGCAGTTACGGGCGTTCCTACAATGAGCAGTTCTTC; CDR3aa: CASSYGRSYNEQFF
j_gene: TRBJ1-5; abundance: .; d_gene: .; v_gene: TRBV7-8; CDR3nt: TGTGTCAGCAGCTTATCCGGGTATAGCAATCAGCCCCAGCATTTT; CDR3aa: CVSSLSGYSNQPQHF
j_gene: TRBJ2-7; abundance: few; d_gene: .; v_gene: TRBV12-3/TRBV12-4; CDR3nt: TGTGCCAGCAGTTCCTCGGACAGTCACGAGCAGTACTTC; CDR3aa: CASSSSDSHEQYF
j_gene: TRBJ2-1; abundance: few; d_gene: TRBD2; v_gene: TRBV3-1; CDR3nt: TGTGCCAGCAGCCAGACCCGACTAGCGGGAGAGGGATTCTTC; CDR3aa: CASSQTRLAGEGFF
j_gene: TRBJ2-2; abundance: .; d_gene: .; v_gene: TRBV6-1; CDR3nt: TGTGCCAGCAGTCGGACTTATAGGAACACCGGGGAGCTGTTTTTT; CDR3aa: CASSRTYRNTGELFF
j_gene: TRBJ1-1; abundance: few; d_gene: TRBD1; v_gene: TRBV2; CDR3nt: TGTGCCAGCACCGAGGGACAGGTTTTTTATGCTTTCTTT; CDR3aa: CASTEGQVFYAFF
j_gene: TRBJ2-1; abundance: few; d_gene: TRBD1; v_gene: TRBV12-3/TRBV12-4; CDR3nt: TGTGCCAGCAGTTTCCCGGGACAGGGAAGAAATGAGCAGTTCTTC; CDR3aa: CASSFPGQGRNEQFF
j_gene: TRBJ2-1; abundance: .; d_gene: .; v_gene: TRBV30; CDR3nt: TGTGCCTGGAGTGTACGCTACCTTAAGTATGAGCAGTTCTTC; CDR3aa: CAWSVRYLKYEQFF
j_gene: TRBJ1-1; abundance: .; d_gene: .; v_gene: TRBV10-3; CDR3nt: TGTGCCGCTCACGAGGGCAGCATGAACACTGAAGCTTTCTTT; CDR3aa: CAAHEGSMNTEAFF
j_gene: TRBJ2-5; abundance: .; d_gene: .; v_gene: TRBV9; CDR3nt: TGTGCCAGCAGCGTAGATCAGGTCGCGGAGACCCAGTACTTC; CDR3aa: CASSVDQVAETQYF
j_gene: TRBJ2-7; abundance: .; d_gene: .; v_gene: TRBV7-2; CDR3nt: TGTGCCAGCAGTCGCGTAGAGGGGGGATACGAGCAGTACTTC; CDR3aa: CASSRVEGGYEQYF
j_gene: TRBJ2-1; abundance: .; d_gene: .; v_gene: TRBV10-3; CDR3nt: TGTGCCATCAGTTTACAGGGAGCGGCCAATGAGCAGTTCTTC; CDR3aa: CAISLQGAANEQFF
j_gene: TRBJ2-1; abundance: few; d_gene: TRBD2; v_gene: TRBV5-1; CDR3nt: TGCGCCAGCAGCTTGGAGTCTAGCGGGAGTAAACGGGGTGAGCAGTTCTTC; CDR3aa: CASSLESSGSKRGEQFF
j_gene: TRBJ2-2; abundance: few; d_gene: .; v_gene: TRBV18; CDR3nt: TGTGCCAGCTCACGGACAGCCGGGGAGCTGTTTTTT; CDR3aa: CASSRTAGELFF
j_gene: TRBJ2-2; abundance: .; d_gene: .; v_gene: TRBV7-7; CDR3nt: TGTGCTAGCAGCCCAGGCGGGGTGCCTGGGGGGGAGCTGTTTTTT; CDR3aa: CASSPGGVPGGELFF
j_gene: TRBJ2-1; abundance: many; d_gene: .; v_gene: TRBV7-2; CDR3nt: TGTGCCAGCAGCCGGCCCAACAATGAGCAGTTCTTC; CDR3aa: CASSRPNNEQFF